Presented here are 9 T cell receptor beta chains from one specimen sequenced in a study of cytomegalovirus exposure and HLA in healthy donors. The PCR used 60 Vbeta and 13 Jbeta primers. Libraries were prepared by immunoSEQ multiplex PCR; TCRdb keeps only in-frame clonotypes and omits some of them. The sample shows fewer than 180,000 clones, 55% to 80% of them seen only once. The sample was PBMCs. The receptor source for this set is a woman in her sixties in good health and CMV-seropositive.

The V and J genes are TRBV5-1 and TRBJ1-2; the match to TRBD1 covers 8 bases. Germline V lookup: CDR1 SGHRS, CDR2 YFSETQ. The ends lost 2 bases at V and 8 bases at J; junction bases unmatched: 8. This CDR3 region has 14 residues. Written as DNA, the CDR3 is TGCGCCAGCAGCTTAATGGGACAGGCTTTCGGCTACACCTTC. Translating it yields CASSLMGQAFGYTF.

This clone was seen once. The genes are TRBV7-8 and TRBJ1-5; possibly TRBD1 for D (5 bases). Germline CDR1 reads SGHVS; CDR2 reads FQNEAQ. The length of the CDR3 is 14 residues. V was trimmed by 5 bases and J by 1 base, leaving 9 bases between them. As DNA, the CDR3 is TGTGCCAGCAGCCGCGGGGACAGCAATCAGCCCCAGCATTTT. Its protein product is CASSRGDSNQPQHF.

The chain joins TRBV28 to TRBJ2-5; D perhaps matches TRBD2 (6 bases). Near its end, the DNA agrees better with TRBJ2-7, so the J call may be wrong. CDR3 length equals 16 residues. Germline lookup yields CDR1 MDHEN and CDR2 SYDVKM. CDR3 in amino acids: CASIINGLSSSYEQYF. The DNA for the CDR3 is TGTGCCAGCATTATTAACGGACTATCCAGCTCCTACGAGCAGTACTTC.

The rearrangement joins TRBV25-1 to TRBJ2-4, with a tentative D call TRBD1 (6 bases). Germline V gene lookup returns CDR1 MGHDK and CDR2 SYGVNS. Trimming took 5 bases from V and 4 from J, leaving 12 bases between them. The CDR3 sequence is 14 residues long. The CDR3 region has the DNA TGTGCCAGCAGTAACGCAGGGGCTAAAAACATTCAGTACTTC. It is translated as CASSNAGAKNIQYF.

CDR3 protein: CATSRGGDSGYTF. The CDR3 DNA reads as TGTGCCACCAGCAGAGGGGGGGACTCTGGCTACACCTTC. V usage is TRBV15 and J usage is TRBJ1-2; TRBD1 is a possible D gene (5 bases). The germline V gene encodes CDR1 LNHNV and CDR2 YYDKDF (reference sequence). V was pared by 1 base and J by 7 bases, with 10 bases between. The CDR3 spans 13 residues.

This clone turned up a few times. The chain recombines TRBV5-1 with TRBJ2-5, with D perhaps TRBD2 (7 bases). Per germline, CDR1 SGHRS and CDR2 YFSETQ. CDR3 length: 14 amino acids. V was cut by 8 bases and J by 2 bases, with 16 bases left in between. The CDR3 here is CASTTGGSQETQYF. CDR3 nucleotide sequence: TGCGCCAGTACGACAGGCGGGAGTCAAGAGACCCAGTACTTC.

The sample holds a few counts of this clone. The chain links TRBV15 to TRBJ2-7; 9 bases fit TRBD2. The V segment lost 5 bases and the J segment 5 bases; nucleotides outside the gene matches: 13. Germline V lookup: CDR1 LNHNV, CDR2 YYDKDF (reference sequence). This CDR3 spans 16 amino acids. CDR3 loop: CATSAFLAGGAHEQYF. The CDR3, as DNA: TGTGCCACCAGCGCTTTTCTGGCGGGAGGGGCCCACGAGCAGTACTTC. The full variable domain, completed using reference TRBV15 and TRBJ2-7, is DAMVIQNPRYQVTQFGKPVTLSCSQTLNHNVMYWYQQKSSQAPKLLFHYYDKDFNNEADTPDNFQSRRPNTSFCFLDIRSPGLGDTAMYLCATSAFLAGGAHEQYFGPGTRLTVT.

The chain joins TRBV28 to TRBJ1-5; D ambiguous. Germline lookup yields CDR1 MDHEN and CDR2 SYDVKM. This CDR3 region has 16 residues. V gave up 10 bases and J gave up 4 bases, with 23 bases separating them. The CDR3 DNA sequence: TGTGCCACTGGGGTGTCCGGAGGTCTAACAAATCAGCCCCAGCATTTT. This codes for CATGVSGGLTNQPQHF. The complete variable domain, with remaining parts taken from reference TRBV28 and TRBJ1-5, reads DVKVTQSSRYLVKRTGEKVFLECVQDMDHENMFWYRQDPGLGLRLIYFSYDVKMKEKGDIPEGYSVSREKKERFSLILESASTNQTSMYLCATGVSGGLTNQPQHFGDGTRLSIL.

A single count supports this clone. The rearrangement uses TRBV6-1 and TRBJ2-2; 7 positions match TRBD1. The CDR3 totals 15 residues. CDR1 MNHNS and CDR2 SASEGT come from the germline V gene. The ends lost 6 bases at V and 4 bases at J; junction bases unmatched: 8. The CDR3 sequence: CASSRTGVGTGELFF. CDR3 coding DNA: TGTGCCAGCAGCCGAACAGGGGTTGGCACCGGGGAGCTGTTTTTT.